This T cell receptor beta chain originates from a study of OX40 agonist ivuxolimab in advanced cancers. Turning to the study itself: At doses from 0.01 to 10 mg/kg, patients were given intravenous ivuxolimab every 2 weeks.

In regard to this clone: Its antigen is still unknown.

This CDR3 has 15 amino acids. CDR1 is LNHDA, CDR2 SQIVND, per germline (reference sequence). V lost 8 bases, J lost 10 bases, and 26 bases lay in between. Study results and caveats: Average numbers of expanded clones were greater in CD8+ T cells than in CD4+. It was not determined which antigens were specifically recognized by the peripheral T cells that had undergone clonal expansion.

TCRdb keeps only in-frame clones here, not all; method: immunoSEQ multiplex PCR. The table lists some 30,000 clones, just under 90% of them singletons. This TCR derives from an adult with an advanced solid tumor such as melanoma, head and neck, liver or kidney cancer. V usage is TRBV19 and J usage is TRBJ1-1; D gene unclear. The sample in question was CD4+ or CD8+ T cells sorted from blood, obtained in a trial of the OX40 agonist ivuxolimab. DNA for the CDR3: TGTGCCAGTCAAGACCCCGATCCCGCGCGCCCAGCAGCTTTCTTT. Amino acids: CASQDPDPARPAAFF. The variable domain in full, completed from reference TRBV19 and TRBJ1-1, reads DGGITQSPKYLFRKEGQNVTLSCEQNLNHDAMYWYRQDPGQGLRLIYYSQIVNDFQKGDIAEGYSVSREKKESFPLTVTSAQKNPTAFYLCASQDPDPARPAAFFGQGTRLTVV.